A single T cell receptor (beta chain) is shown here with its context. V lost 3 bases and J lost 11, with 18 bases in between. This CDR3 is 13 amino acids long. Looked up from germline, CDR1 is DFQATT and CDR2 is SNEGSKA (reference sequence). Each CDR3 protein is one row after TCRdb ran MiXCR on the RT-PCR reads. The table records about 680,000 distinct CDR3 sequences, approximately 15% of them present only once. The receptor comes from a female donor in good health, serving as a healthy control. The chain joins TRBV20-1 to TRBJ2-3; D assignment may be TRBD1 or TRBD2 (7 bases each). The source material was memory CD4+ T cells from blood. The CDR3 sequence: CSASGQGGKGQYF. Here the CDR3 DNA reads TGCAGTGCTAGTGGTCAGGGGGGGAAAGGGCAGTATTTT.